This TCR beta chain is drawn from a study of blood T cell repertoires in COVID-19. Sequencing used immunoSEQ multiplex PCR; TCRdb keeps in-frame clones, though not all of them. This sample has fewer than 150,000 clones, with roughly 72% found just once. This clone was seen more than once but under ten times. The CDR3 is 11 residues long. V was cut by 2 bases and J by 5 bases, with 7 bases left in between. Looked up from germline, CDR1 is DFQATT and CDR2 is SNEGSKA (reference sequence). The origin of this receptor is a human donor in a cohort sampled during active COVID-19. Sequenced input: peripheral blood. The gene calls are TRBV20-1 and TRBJ2-7; D remains ambiguous. CDR3 nucleotides: TGCAGTGCTAGACCACTACACGAGCAGTACTTC. It encodes CSARPLHEQYF.